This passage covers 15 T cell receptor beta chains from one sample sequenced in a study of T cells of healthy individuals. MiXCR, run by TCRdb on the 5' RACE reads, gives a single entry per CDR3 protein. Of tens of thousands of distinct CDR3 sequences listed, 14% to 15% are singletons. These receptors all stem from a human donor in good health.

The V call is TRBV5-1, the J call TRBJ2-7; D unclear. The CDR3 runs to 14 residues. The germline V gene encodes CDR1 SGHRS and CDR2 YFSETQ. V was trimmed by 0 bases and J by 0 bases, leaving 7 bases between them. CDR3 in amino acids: CASSLAGGSYEQYF. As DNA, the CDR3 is TGCGCCAGCAGCTTGGCCGGCGGCTCCTACGAGCAGTACTTC.

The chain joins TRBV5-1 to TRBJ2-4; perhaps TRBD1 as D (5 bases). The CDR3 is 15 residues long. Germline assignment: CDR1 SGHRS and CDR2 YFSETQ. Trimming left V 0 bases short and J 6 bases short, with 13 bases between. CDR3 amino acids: CASSLVSGFGNIQYF. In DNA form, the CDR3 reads TGCGCCAGCAGCTTGGTTTCAGGGTTCGGAAACATTCAGTACTTC.

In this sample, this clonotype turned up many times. This CDR3 reads CSVEVSRSNYGYTF. CDR3 DNA sequence: TGCAGCGTTGAAGTTAGCAGAAGTAACTATGGCTACACCTTC. This chain links TRBV29-1 with TRBJ1-2; no clear D. Germline assignment: CDR1 SQVTM and CDR2 ANQGSEA. CDR3 length: 14 amino acids. The V and J ends lost 1 base and 1 base respectively, with 10 bases between them.

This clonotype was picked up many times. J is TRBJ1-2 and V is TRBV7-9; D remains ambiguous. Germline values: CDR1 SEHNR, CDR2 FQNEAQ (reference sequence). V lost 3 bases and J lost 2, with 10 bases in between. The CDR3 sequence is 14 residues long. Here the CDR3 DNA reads TGTGCCAGCAGCTTGATCGGAAAGAACTATGGCTACACCTTC. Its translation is CASSLIGKNYGYTF.

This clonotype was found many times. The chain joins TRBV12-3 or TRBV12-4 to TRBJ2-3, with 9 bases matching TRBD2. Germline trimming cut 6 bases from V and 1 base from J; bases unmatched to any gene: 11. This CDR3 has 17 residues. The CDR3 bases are TGTGCCAGCAGGCACCCGATCGAGCGGGGGGGCACAGATACGCAGTATTTT. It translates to CASRHPIERGGTDTQYF.

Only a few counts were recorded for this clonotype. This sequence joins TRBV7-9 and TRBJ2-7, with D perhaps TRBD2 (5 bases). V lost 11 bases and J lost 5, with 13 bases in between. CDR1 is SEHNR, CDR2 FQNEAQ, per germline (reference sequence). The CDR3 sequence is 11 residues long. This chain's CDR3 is CAGREAHEQYF. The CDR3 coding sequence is TGTGCCGGGAGAGAGGCCCACGAGCAGTACTTC.

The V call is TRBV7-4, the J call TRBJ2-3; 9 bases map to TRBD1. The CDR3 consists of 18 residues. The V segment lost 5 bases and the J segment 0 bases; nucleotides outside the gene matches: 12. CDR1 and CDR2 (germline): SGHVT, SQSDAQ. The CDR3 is CASSGRTGEKFSTDTQYF. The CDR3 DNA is TGTGCCAGCAGCGGGAGGACAGGGGAAAAGTTTAGCACAGATACGCAGTATTTT.

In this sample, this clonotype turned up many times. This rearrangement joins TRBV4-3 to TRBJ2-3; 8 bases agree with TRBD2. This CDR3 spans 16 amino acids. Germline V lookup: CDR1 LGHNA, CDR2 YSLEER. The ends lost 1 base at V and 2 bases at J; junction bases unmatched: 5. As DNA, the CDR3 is TGCGCCAGCAGCCAAGTGGACGGGGGGGCCACAGATACGCAGTATTTT. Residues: CASSQVDGGATDTQYF.

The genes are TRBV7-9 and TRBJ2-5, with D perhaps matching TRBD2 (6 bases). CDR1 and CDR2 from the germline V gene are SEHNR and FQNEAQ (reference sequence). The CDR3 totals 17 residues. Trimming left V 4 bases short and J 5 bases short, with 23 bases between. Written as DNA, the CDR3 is TGTGCCAGCAGCTCCGAGGGGTTCTGGGAGGAGTTGGAGACCCAGTACTTC. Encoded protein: CASSSEGFWEELETQYF.

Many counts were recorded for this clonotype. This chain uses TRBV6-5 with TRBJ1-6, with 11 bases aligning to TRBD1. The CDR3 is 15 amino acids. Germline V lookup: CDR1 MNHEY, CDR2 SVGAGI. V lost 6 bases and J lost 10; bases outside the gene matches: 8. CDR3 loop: CASSRTGGAGSPLHF. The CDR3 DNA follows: TGTGCCAGCAGCCGGACAGGGGGCGCCGGCTCACCCCTCCACTTT.

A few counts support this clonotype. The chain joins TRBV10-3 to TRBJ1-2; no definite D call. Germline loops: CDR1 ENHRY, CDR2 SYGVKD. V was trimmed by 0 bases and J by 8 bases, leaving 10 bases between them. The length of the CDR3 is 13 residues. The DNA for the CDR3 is TGTGCCATCAGTGAGTCGGCCGCCGAGGGCTACACCTTC. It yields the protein CAISESAAEGYTF.

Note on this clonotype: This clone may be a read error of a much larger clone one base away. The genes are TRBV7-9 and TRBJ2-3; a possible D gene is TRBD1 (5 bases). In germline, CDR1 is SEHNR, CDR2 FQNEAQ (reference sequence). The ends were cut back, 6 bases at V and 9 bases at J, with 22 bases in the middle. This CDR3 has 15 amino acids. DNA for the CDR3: TGTGCCAGCAGAAGCCGGTGTGACAGTGCAGGAACGCAGTATTTT. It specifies CASRSRCDSAGTQYF.

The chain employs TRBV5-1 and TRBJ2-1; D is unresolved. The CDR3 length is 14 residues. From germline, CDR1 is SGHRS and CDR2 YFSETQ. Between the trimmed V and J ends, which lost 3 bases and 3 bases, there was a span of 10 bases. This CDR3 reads CASSSGFDYNEQFF. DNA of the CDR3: TGCGCCAGCAGCTCCGGCTTCGACTACAATGAGCAGTTCTTC.

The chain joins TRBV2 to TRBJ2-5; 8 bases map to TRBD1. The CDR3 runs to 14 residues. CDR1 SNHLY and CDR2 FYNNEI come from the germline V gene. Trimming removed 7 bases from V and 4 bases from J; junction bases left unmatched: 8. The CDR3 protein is CASTPTGEPETQYF. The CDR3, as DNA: TGTGCCAGCACCCCGACAGGGGAGCCAGAGACCCAGTACTTC.

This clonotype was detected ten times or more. The CDR3 bases are TGCAGTGCCAAGAAGACTGCCTCCTACGAGCAGTACTTC. This translates into CSAKKTASYEQYF. The rearrangement links TRBV20-1 to TRBJ2-7; D not resolved. V lost 6 bases, J lost 0 bases, and 12 bases lay in between. Germline V gives CDR1 DFQATT, CDR2 SNEGSKA (reference sequence). The CDR3 is 13 residues long.